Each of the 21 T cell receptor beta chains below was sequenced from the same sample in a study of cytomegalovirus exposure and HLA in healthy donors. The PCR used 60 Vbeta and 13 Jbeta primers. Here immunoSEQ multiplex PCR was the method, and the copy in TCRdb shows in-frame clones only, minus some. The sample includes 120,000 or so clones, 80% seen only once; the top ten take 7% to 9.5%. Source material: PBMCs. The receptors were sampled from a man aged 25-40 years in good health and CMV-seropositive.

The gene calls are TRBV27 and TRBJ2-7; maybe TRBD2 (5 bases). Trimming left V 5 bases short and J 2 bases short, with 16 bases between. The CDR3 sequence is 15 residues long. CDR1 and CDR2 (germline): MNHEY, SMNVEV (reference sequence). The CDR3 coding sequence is TGTGCCAGCAGTCCGATAACCTACGGGACCTACGAGCAGTACTTC. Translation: CASSPITYGTYEQYF.

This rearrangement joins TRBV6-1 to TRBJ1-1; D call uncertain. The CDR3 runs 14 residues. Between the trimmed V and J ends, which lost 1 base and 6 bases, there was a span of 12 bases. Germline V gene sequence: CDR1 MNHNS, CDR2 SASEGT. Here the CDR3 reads CASSEVSGESEAFF. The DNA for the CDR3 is TGTGCCAGCAGTGAAGTTTCGGGTGAGTCTGAAGCTTTCTTT.

The DNA for the CDR3 is TGCGCCAGCAGCCAAGATCGGGTTTCGGCTACCTACGAGCAGTACTTC. Protein sequence: CASSQDRVSATYEQYF. The V and J genes are TRBV4-1 and TRBJ2-7; D is ambiguous. Germline loops: CDR1 MGHRA, CDR2 YSYEKL. V shed 0 bases and J shed 2 bases, with 14 bases lying between them. There are 16 residues in the CDR3.

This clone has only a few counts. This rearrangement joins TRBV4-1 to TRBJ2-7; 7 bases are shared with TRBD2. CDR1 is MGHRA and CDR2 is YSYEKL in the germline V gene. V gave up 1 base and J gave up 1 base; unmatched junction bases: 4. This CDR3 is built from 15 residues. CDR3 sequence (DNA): TGCGCCAGCAGCCAAGCGGGGGGAGGGTCCTACGAGCAGTACTTC. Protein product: CASSQAGGGSYEQYF.

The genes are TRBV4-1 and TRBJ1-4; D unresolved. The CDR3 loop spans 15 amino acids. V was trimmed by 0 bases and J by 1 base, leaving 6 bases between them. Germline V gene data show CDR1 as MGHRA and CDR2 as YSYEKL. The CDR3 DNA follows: TGCGCCAGCAGCCAAGAGTGGCTAACTAATGAAAAACTGTTTTTT. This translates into CASSQEWLTNEKLFF.

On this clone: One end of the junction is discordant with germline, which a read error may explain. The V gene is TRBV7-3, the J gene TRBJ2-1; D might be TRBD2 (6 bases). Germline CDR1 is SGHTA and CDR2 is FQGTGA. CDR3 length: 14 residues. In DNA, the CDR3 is TGTGCCAGCAGCCTAACGAGACTAGACAATGAGCAGTTCTTC. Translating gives CASSLTRLDNEQFF.

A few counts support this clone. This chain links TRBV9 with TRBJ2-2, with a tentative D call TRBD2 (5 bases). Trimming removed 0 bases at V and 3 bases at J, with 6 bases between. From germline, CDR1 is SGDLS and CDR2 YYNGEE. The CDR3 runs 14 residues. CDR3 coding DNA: TGTGCCAGCAGCGTAGTCGGGGACACCGGGGAGCTGTTTTTT. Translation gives CASSVVGDTGELFF.

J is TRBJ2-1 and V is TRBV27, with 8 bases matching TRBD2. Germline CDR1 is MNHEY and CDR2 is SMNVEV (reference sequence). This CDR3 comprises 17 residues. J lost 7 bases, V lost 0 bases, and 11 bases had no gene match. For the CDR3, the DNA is TGTGCCAGCAGTTTATCGGATTTAGCGGGATGGGCGAATGAGCAGTTCTTC. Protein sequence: CASSLSDLAGWANEQFF.

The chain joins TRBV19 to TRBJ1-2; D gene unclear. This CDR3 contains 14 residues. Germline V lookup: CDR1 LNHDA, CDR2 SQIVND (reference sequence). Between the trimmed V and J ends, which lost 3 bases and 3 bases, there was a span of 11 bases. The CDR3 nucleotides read TGTGCCAGTAGTATTGCCGGGGTACACTATGGCTACACCTTC. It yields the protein CASSIAGVHYGYTF.

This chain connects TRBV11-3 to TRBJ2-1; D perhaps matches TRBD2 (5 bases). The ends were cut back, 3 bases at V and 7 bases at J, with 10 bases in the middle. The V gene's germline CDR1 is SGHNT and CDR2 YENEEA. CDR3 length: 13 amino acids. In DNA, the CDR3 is TGTGCCAGCAGCTTTGGAGGTCGGAATGAGCAGTTCTTC. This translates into CASSFGGRNEQFF.

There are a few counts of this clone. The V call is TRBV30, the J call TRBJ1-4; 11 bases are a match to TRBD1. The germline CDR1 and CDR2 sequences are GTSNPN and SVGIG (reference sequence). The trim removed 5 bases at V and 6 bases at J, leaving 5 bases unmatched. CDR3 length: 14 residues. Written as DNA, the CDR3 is TGTGCCTGGGGACAGGGGGCATTATATGAAAAACTGTTTTTT. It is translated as CAWGQGALYEKLFF.

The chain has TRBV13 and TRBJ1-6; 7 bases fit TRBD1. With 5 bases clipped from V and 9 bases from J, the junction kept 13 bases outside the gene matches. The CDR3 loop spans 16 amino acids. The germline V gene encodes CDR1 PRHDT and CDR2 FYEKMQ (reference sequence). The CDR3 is CASSPYPTGSGSPLHF. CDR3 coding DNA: TGTGCCAGCAGCCCCTACCCGACAGGGTCGGGTTCACCCCTCCACTTT.

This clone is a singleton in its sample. The CDR3 reads CASSSRTGNTGELFF. CDR3 nucleotide sequence: TGCGCCAGCAGCTCCAGGACAGGGAACACCGGGGAGCTGTTTTTT. The V gene is TRBV5-1, the J gene TRBJ2-2, with 7 nucleotides matching TRBD1. Germline V gene data show CDR1 as SGHRS and CDR2 as YFSETQ. The ends lost 3 bases at V and 1 base at J; junction bases unmatched: 3. The CDR3 length is 15 residues.

The CDR3 DNA is TGTGCCAGCAGTCTACTGCCGGGACAGGGTGGCACCGGGGAGCTGTTTTTT. Its protein is CASSLLPGQGGTGELFF. This sequence joins TRBV28 and TRBJ2-2, with 9 bases identical to TRBD1. The CDR3 sequence is 17 residues long. Unmatched junction bases numbered 11, after V lost 5 bases and J lost 4 bases. Germline-derived CDR1 and CDR2 are MDHEN and SYDVKM.

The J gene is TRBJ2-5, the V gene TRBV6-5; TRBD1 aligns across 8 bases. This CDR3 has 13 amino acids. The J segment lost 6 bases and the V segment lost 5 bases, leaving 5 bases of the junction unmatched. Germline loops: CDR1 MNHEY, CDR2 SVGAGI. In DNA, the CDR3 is TGTGCCAGCAGTCCGGACAGGGAGCAGACCCAGTACTTC. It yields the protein CASSPDREQTQYF.

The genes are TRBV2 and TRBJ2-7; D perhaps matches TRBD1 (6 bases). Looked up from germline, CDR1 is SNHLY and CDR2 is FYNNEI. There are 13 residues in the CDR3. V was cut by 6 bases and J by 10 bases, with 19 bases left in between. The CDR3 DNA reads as TGTGCCAGCAGGGACGACAGGAGCGCGCCTCAGTACTTC. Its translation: CASRDDRSAPQYF.

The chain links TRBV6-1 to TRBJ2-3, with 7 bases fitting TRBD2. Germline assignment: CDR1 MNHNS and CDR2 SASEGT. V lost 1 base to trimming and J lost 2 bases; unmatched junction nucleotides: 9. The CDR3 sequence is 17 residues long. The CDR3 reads CASSEGGSSGYTDTQYF. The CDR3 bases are TGTGCCAGCAGTGAAGGGGGGTCTAGCGGTTACACAGATACGCAGTATTTT.

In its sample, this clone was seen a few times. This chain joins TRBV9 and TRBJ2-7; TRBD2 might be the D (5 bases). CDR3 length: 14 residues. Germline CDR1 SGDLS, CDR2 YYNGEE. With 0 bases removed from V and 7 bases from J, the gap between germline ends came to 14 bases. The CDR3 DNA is TGTGCCAGCAGCGTAGCTACGAGGGCTCGGGAGCAGTACTTC. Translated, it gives CASSVATRAREQYF. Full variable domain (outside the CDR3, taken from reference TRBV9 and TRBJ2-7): DSGVTQTPKHLITATGQRVTLRCSPRSGDLSVYWYQQSLDQGLQFLIQYYNGEERAKGNILERFSAQQFPDLHSELNLSSLELGDSALYFCASSVATRAREQYFGPGTRLTVT.

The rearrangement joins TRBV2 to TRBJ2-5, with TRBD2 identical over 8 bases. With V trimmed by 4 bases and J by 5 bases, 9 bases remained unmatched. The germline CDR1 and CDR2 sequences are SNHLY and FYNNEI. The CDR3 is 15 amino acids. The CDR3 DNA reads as TGTGCCAGCAGTGTAATAGCGGGGTCTGAGGAGACCCAGTACTTC. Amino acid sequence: CASSVIAGSEETQYF. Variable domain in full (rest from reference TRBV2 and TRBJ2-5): EPEVTQTPSHQVTQMGQEVILRCVPISNHLYFYWYRQILGQKVEFLVSFYNNEISEKSEIFDDQFSVERPDGSNFTLKIRSTKLEDSAMYFCASSVIAGSEETQYFGPGTRLLVL.

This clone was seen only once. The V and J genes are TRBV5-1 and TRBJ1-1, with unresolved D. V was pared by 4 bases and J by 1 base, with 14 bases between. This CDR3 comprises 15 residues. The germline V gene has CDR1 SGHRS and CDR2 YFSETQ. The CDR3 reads CASSTQPGSNTEAFF. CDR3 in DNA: TGCGCCAGCAGCACACAGCCTGGGTCGAACACTGAAGCTTTCTTT.

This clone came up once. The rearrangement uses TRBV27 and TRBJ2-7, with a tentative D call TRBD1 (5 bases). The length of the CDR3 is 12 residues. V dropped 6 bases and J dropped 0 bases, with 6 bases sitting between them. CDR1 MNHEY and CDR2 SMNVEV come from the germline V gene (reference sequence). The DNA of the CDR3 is TGTGCCAGCAGAGGGGACTCCTACGAGCAGTACTTC. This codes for CASRGDSYEQYF.